The 25 T cell receptor beta chains listed next were all sequenced from one sample in a study of blood T cell repertoires in COVID-19. Only in-frame clones appear in the TCRdb table, and some are missing; sequencing was by immunoSEQ multiplex PCR. The sample consists of 200,000 to 250,000 clones, 89% of them appearing once. The sample was peripheral blood. The receptors here all came from a man aged 55 to 69 who had recovered from COVID-19.

The chain employs TRBV7-9 and TRBJ1-1, with TRBD1 as a possible D gene (5 bases). With 3 bases removed from V and 4 bases from J, the gap between germline ends came to 12 bases. The CDR3 has 14 residues. From germline, CDR1 is SEHNR and CDR2 FQNEAQ (reference sequence). The CDR3 is CASSLSGSVTEAFF. Written as DNA, the CDR3 is TGTGCCAGCAGCTTGTCAGGGTCAGTCACTGAAGCTTTCTTT.

The chain joins TRBV29-1 to TRBJ1-6; TRBD1 might be the D (6 bases). V was shortened by 4 bases and J by 7 bases, with 11 bases between the two germline ends. The CDR3 has 13 amino acids. CDR1 and CDR2 (germline): SQVTM, ANQGSEA. This CDR3 is CSVGGTPNSPLHF. The CDR3, as DNA: TGCAGCGTTGGTGGGACACCGAATTCACCCCTCCACTTT.

V is TRBV18 and J is TRBJ1-5; the match to TRBD1 covers 7 bases. The length of the CDR3 is 14 residues. Germline assignment: CDR1 KGHSH and CDR2 LQKENI. After removal of 5 bases from V and 4 bases from J, the junction contained 5 bases not matched to a gene. This chain's CDR3 is CASSADRLNQPQHF. Written as DNA, the CDR3 is TGTGCCAGCTCAGCGGACAGGTTGAATCAGCCCCAGCATTTT.

The chain has TRBV5-1 and TRBJ2-5; D perhaps matches TRBD2 (7 bases). V was clipped by 0 bases and J by 0 bases, with 18 bases between them. The CDR3 contains 18 residues. Germline V gives CDR1 SGHRS, CDR2 YFSETQ. The CDR3 DNA sequence: TGCGCCAGCAGCTTGGTCTTATCGGGGAGGGGGTACCAAGAGACCCAGTACTTC. It specifies CASSLVLSGRGYQETQYF. The full variable domain, completed using reference TRBV5-1 and TRBJ2-5, is KAGVTQTPRYLIKTRGQQVTLSCSPISGHRSVSWYQQTPGQGLQFLFEYFSETQRNKGNFPGRFSGRQFSNSRSEMNVSTLELGDSALYLCASSLVLSGRGYQETQYFGPGTRLLVL.

DNA for the CDR3: TGTGCTAGTGGTTTGATAGACGCGGGAGATGTCGCAGATACGCAGTATTTT. It codes for CASGLIDAGDVADTQYF. The chain carries TRBV12-5 and TRBJ2-3, with 7 bases fitting TRBD2. V lost 2 bases, J lost 4 bases, and 12 bases stayed unmatched. The CDR3 consists of 17 residues. Germline lookup yields CDR1 LGHNT and CDR2 FRNRAP. The complete variable domain, with remaining parts taken from reference TRBV12-5 and TRBJ2-3, reads DARVTQTPRHKVTEMGQEVTMRCQPILGHNTVFWYRQTMMQGLELLAYFRNRAPLDDSGMPKDRFSAEMPDATLATLKIQPSEPRDSAVYFCASGLIDAGDVADTQYFGPGTRLTVL.

The rearrangement joins TRBV20-1 to TRBJ2-7, with TRBD2 identical over 9 bases. After removal of 3 bases from V and 2 bases from J, the junction contained 11 bases not matched to a gene. This CDR3 contains 16 residues. Germline V gene data show CDR1 as DFQATT and CDR2 as SNEGSKA (reference sequence). The CDR3 coding sequence is TGCAGTGCTAGTGGAATAGCGGGAGTATCTGCCTACGAGCAGTACTTC. Translated: CSASGIAGVSAYEQYF.

This chain connects TRBV5-4 to TRBJ2-3; TRBD2 might be the D (7 bases). The ends were cut back, 10 bases at V and 2 bases at J, with 20 bases in the middle. The CDR3 extends over 15 amino acids. Germline V gene data show CDR1 as SGHNT and CDR2 as YYREEE (reference sequence). CDR3 loop: CALRGGGILTDTQYF. CDR3 in DNA: TGTGCCTTGAGGGGCGGGGGCATACTCACAGATACGCAGTATTTT. The whole variable domain, filled in from reference TRBV5-4 and TRBJ2-3, reads ETGVTQSPTHLIKTRGQQVTLRCSSQSGHNTVSWYQQALGQGPQFIFQYYREEENGRGNFPPRFSGLQFPNYSSELNVNALELDDSALYLCALRGGGILTDTQYFGPGTRLTVL.

The genes are TRBV18 and TRBJ1-1, with D possibly matching TRBD1 (6 bases). The CDR3 runs 16 residues. Germline-derived CDR1 and CDR2 are KGHSH and LQKENI. Trimming left V 3 bases short and J 10 bases short, with 24 bases between. In DNA, the CDR3 is TGTGCCAGCTCACCTCTCCCCCTGACAGGCGCCCTGGCAGCTTTCTTT. This gives the protein CASSPLPLTGALAAFF. Full variable domain (outside the CDR3, taken from reference TRBV18 and TRBJ1-1): NAGVMQNPRHLVRRRGQEARLRCSPMKGHSHVYWYRQLPEEGLKFMVYLQKENIIDESGMPKERFSAEFPKEGPSILRIQQVVRGDSAAYFCASSPLPLTGALAAFFGQGTRLTVV.

The chain couples TRBV19 to TRBJ1-2; 9 bases map to TRBD1. The CDR3 totals 13 residues. Unmatched junction bases numbered 3, after V lost 6 bases and J lost 4 bases. From germline, CDR1 is LNHDA and CDR2 SQIVND (reference sequence). This CDR3 reads CASRRDRVYGYTF. The CDR3 DNA sequence: TGTGCCAGTAGAAGGGACAGGGTCTATGGCTACACCTTC.

This clone was detected once. The chain recombines TRBV6-5 with TRBJ2-7, with D perhaps matching TRBD2 (5 bases). The CDR3 has 15 amino acids. V dropped 6 bases and J dropped 2 bases, with 17 bases sitting between them. The germline gives CDR1 MNHEY, CDR2 SVGAGI. CDR3 region: CASSASRVGTYEQYF. CDR3 coding DNA: TGTGCCAGCAGCGCGTCGAGGGTTGGCACCTACGAGCAGTACTTC.

The CDR3 here is CARSSGVGQYF. In nucleotides, the CDR3 is TGTGCCAGAAGTTCAGGGGTCGGGCAGTACTTC. The gene calls are TRBV7-5 and TRBJ2-7; the table assigns TRBD1, which was not confirmed against the DNA. TRBV7-5 is a pseudogene locus. The CDR3 has 11 residues.

The chain is built from TRBV28 and TRBJ2-1, with 7 bases lining up with TRBD1. The CDR3 contains 14 residues. V lost 7 bases and J lost 16; bases outside the gene matches: 19. Per germline, CDR1 MDHEN and CDR2 SYDVKM. CDR3: CASIPNEGALGGFF. For the CDR3, the DNA is TGTGCCAGCATCCCCAACGAGGGGGCCCTAGGGGGATTCTTC.

The J gene is TRBJ1-2, the V gene TRBV11-2; the match to TRBD1 covers 7 bases. J gave up 7 bases and V 5 bases, and 13 bases lay outside the gene matches. This CDR3 is built from 15 residues. Germline loops: CDR1 SGHAT, CDR2 FQNNGV. Written as DNA, the CDR3 is TGTGCCAGCAGCGACCTAGGACAGGTCCTCGTTGGCTACACCTTC. Protein product: CASSDLGQVLVGYTF.

In nucleotides, the CDR3 is TGTGCCAGCAGCCCCCACGCGGTCTTGGCTGAAGCTTTCTTT. It translates to CASSPHAVLAEAFF. The chain joins TRBV9 to TRBJ1-1; the D is unclear. Germline V lookup: CDR1 SGDLS, CDR2 YYNGEE. Deletions cut 4 bases from V and 6 bases from J, with 16 bases between. CDR3 length: 14 residues.

This clone was counted a single time. The chain links TRBV6-2 or TRBV6-3 to TRBJ1-2; D is ambiguous. The CDR3 spans 12 residues. The germline CDR1 and CDR2 sequences are MNHEY and SVGEGT. V lost 2 bases and J 10 bases, leaving 11 bases between the germline ends. CDR3 DNA: TGTGCCAGCAGTTACCCCTATCACGACTACACCTTC. Its protein product is CASSYPYHDYTF.

The chain employs TRBV6-5 and TRBJ1-2; TRBD1 matches at 7 bases. The CDR3 extends over 15 amino acids. Germline V gene data show CDR1 as MNHEY and CDR2 as SVGAGI. J was trimmed by 4 bases and V by 10 bases; bases with no gene match: 15. This chain's CDR3 is CATTDSRQGFYGYTF. CDR3 coding DNA: TGTGCCACCACAGACTCGCGACAGGGCTTCTATGGCTACACCTTC.

This chain connects TRBV6-2 or TRBV6-3 to TRBJ2-5; tentative D call: TRBD1 (5 bases). V lost 0 bases and J lost 4, with 12 bases in between. Germline lookup yields CDR1 MNHEY and CDR2 SVGEGT. The CDR3 has 15 residues. The CDR3 is CASSYSAGYGETQYF. CDR3 sequence (DNA): TGTGCCAGCAGTTACTCGGCAGGGTACGGAGAGACCCAGTACTTC.

The V and J genes are TRBV19 and TRBJ1-5; D unresolved. The CDR3 totals 15 residues. Germline CDR1 LNHDA, CDR2 SQIVND (reference sequence). Trimming stripped 3 bases from V and 1 base from J, with 10 bases between. The CDR3 loop is CASSIWAGSNQPQHF. As DNA, the CDR3 is TGTGCCAGTAGTATTTGGGCAGGCAGCAATCAGCCCCAGCATTTT.

This sequence joins TRBV5-5 and TRBJ2-1; TRBD1 is a possible D gene (6 bases). Deletions cut 4 bases from V and 4 bases from J, with 15 bases between. The V gene's germline CDR1 is SGHKS and CDR2 YYEKEE (reference sequence). This CDR3 is built from 15 residues. Written as DNA, the CDR3 is TGTGCCAGCAGCCAGGCCGGGACATTGTACAATGAGCAGTTCTTC. Residues: CASSQAGTLYNEQFF.

The chain joins TRBV6-5 to TRBJ1-5; D gene ambiguous. CDR1 is MNHEY and CDR2 is SVGAGI in the germline V gene. V dropped 8 bases and J dropped 1 base, with 9 bases sitting between them. This CDR3 contains 13 residues. The CDR3 loop reads CASGDGSNQPQHF. The CDR3 region has the DNA TGTGCCAGCGGCGACGGGAGCAATCAGCCCCAGCATTTT.

The V gene is TRBV18, the J gene TRBJ2-1, with D possibly matching TRBD2 (6 bases). This CDR3 has 15 amino acids. Germline CDR1 KGHSH, CDR2 LQKENI. Trimming pared 5 bases from V and 1 base from J, leaving 12 bases between. CDR3 coding DNA: TGTGCCAGCTCAGTACGACTAGATTCCTACAATGAGCAGTTCTTC. As protein: CASSVRLDSYNEQFF.

This chain joins TRBV4-1 and TRBJ2-3; 9 nucleotides align to TRBD2. Germline V lookup: CDR1 MGHRA, CDR2 YSYEKL. The CDR3 runs 19 residues. Losses at the gene ends were 0 bases for V and 0 bases for J; bases not matched to a gene: 10. CDR3 in amino acids: CASSQDWRGGPTSTDTQYF. The CDR3, as DNA: TGCGCCAGCAGCCAAGATTGGCGGGGGGGTCCCACTAGCACAGATACGCAGTATTTT.

This rearrangement joins TRBV5-4 to TRBJ2-2; D perhaps matches TRBD1 (6 bases). V was shortened by 0 bases and J by 0 bases, with 12 bases between the two germline ends. Looked up from germline, CDR1 is SGHNT and CDR2 is YYREEE (reference sequence). This CDR3 has 17 residues. The CDR3 sequence: CASSLGVRGSNTGELFF. CDR3 coding DNA: TGTGCCAGCAGCTTGGGGGTCAGGGGTTCGAACACCGGGGAGCTGTTTTTT.

The gene calls are TRBV7-3 and TRBJ2-3, with 7 bases that match TRBD1. This CDR3 has 14 residues. In germline, CDR1 is SGHTA, CDR2 FQGTGA. The J segment lost 2 bases and the V segment lost 6 bases, leaving 5 bases of the junction unmatched. The CDR3 sequence is CASSWDRSTDTQYF. Written as DNA, the CDR3 is TGTGCCAGCAGTTGGGACAGATCCACAGATACGCAGTATTTT.

This chain links TRBV7-9 with TRBJ2-3, with 7 bases lining up with TRBD1. The CDR3 runs 15 residues. V shed 5 bases, J shed 10 bases, and the junction held 15 bases outside the gene matches. In germline, CDR1 is SEHNR, CDR2 FQNEAQ (reference sequence). Here the CDR3 reads CASSPPRGSPTSQYF. The CDR3 DNA sequence: TGTGCCAGCAGCCCCCCCAGGGGGTCACCCACTTCGCAGTATTTT.